Below are 19 T cell receptor beta chains sequenced from a single sample in a study of blood T cell repertoires in COVID-19. Here immunoSEQ multiplex PCR was the method, and the copy in TCRdb shows in-frame clones only, minus some. The profile covers about 96,000 clones, with 70% to 85% appearing a single time and 15% to 20% taken by the ten largest. Specimen: peripheral blood. These receptors were taken from a woman in her sixties with acute or convalescent COVID-19.

This chain uses TRBV7-2 with TRBJ2-2; the D gene is possibly TRBD2 (6 bases). Germline CDR1 is SGHTA and CDR2 is FQGNSA. The V gene lost 8 bases and the J gene lost 7 bases, with 17 bases spanning the gap. This CDR3 is built from 14 residues. CDR3 region: CASRGATWVGELFF. CDR3 sequence (DNA): TGTGCCAGCCGCGGGGCTACCTGGGTCGGGGAGCTGTTTTTT.

This sequence joins TRBV2 and TRBJ1-2, with D tentatively TRBD1 (6 bases). Trimming stripped 7 bases from V and 2 bases from J, with 17 bases between. Germline CDR1 is SNHLY and CDR2 is FYNNEI. The CDR3 is made up of 15 amino acids. CDR3 nucleotides: TGTGCCAGCACCGATCGGGGGGCGGTAAACTATGGCTACACCTTC. Translation gives CASTDRGAVNYGYTF.

J is TRBJ1-1 and V is TRBV10-1, with D possibly being TRBD1 (6 bases). This CDR3 spans 15 amino acids. Trimming took off 2 bases at V and 10 bases at J, with 20 bases between the two ends. Germline values: CDR1 WNHNN, CDR2 SYGVQD (reference sequence). This chain's CDR3 is CASSELQGAISGAFF. The CDR3 nucleotides read TGCGCCAGCAGTGAGCTACAGGGCGCTATTAGTGGAGCTTTCTTT.

The J gene is TRBJ1-5, the V gene TRBV10-3; D is possibly TRBD1 (5 bases). The CDR3 is 16 residues long. Trimming pared 1 base from V and 6 bases from J, leaving 16 bases between. Per the germline V gene, CDR1 is ENHRY and CDR2 is SYGVKD. The CDR3 coding sequence is TGTGCCATCAGTGAGTGGGGGGAGGCGGTCAGTCAGCCCCAGCATTTT. Amino acids: CAISEWGEAVSQPQHF.

Here the CDR3 DNA reads TGTGCCAGCAGCTTAGACCCACAGGGTTCGGAGGCTTTCTTT. Protein product: CASSLDPQGSEAFF. The J gene is TRBJ1-1, the V gene TRBV11-3, with D possibly being TRBD1 (6 bases). This CDR3 has 14 amino acids. Germline-derived CDR1 and CDR2 are SGHNT and YENEEA. Trimming took off 0 bases at V and 11 bases at J, with 16 bases between the two ends. Using reference TRBV11-3 and TRBJ1-1 for the parts outside the CDR3, the full variable domain is EAGVVQSPRYKIIEKKQPVAFWCNPISGHNTLYWYLQNLGQGPELLIRYENEEAVDDSQLPKDRFSAERLKGVDSTLKIQPAELGDSAVYLCASSLDPQGSEAFFGQGTRLTVV.

Concerning this clone itself: Other DNA sequences in this specimen translate into the identical CDR3. The rearrangement uses TRBV6-5 and TRBJ1-1; D gene unclear. Trimming left V 0 bases short and J 0 bases short, with 2 bases between. The CDR3 is 13 residues long. The germline V gene encodes CDR1 MNHEY and CDR2 SVGAGI. CDR3 DNA: TGTGCCAGCAGTTACTCTATGAACACTGAAGCTTTCTTT. Its protein product is CASSYSMNTEAFF.

The chain has TRBV28 and TRBJ1-1, with TRBD1 as a possible D gene (6 bases). The CDR3 has 14 amino acids. Trimming left V 3 bases short and J 11 bases short, with 19 bases between. Germline V gives CDR1 MDHEN, CDR2 SYDVKM. The CDR3 reads CASSFMGIGQYAFF. As DNA, the CDR3 is TGTGCCAGCAGTTTTATGGGGATCGGACAGTACGCTTTCTTT.

The chain recombines TRBV19 with TRBJ1-1; 11 bases map to TRBD1. V was pared by 5 bases and J by 12 bases, with 5 bases of the junction left unmatched. The CDR3 length is 12 residues. Germline-derived CDR1 and CDR2 are LNHDA and SQIVND (reference sequence). CDR3 sequence (DNA): TGTGCCAGTAGTGGACAGGGGGCAACGACTTTCTTT. It encodes CASSGQGATTFF. Looking up the rest from reference TRBV19 and TRBJ1-1 gives the full variable domain: DGGITQSPKYLFRKEGQNVTLSCEQNLNHDAMYWYRQDPGQGLRLIYYSQIVNDFQKGDIAEGYSVSREKKESFPLTVTSAQKNPTAFYLCASSGQGATTFFGQGTRLTVV.

This clone was seen a handful of times. The rearrangement links TRBV9 to TRBJ2-5, with D possibly matching TRBD1 (6 bases). V was cut by 0 bases and J by 2 bases, with 14 bases left in between. The CDR3 has 16 residues. In germline, CDR1 is SGDLS, CDR2 YYNGEE. In DNA, the CDR3 is TGTGCCAGCAGCGTAGGCGGCAGGGGTTGGCAAGAGACCCAGTACTTC. This sequence encodes CASSVGGRGWQETQYF.

This clone was picked up one time. The chain employs TRBV7-9 and TRBJ2-2; TRBD2 is a possible D gene (6 bases). V lost 5 bases and J 4 bases, leaving 14 bases between the germline ends. The CDR3 length is 15 residues. Germline CDR1 SEHNR, CDR2 FQNEAQ (reference sequence). For the CDR3, the DNA is TGTGCCAGCAGCCGGGGACTGTCGGGCACCGGGGAGCTGTTTTTT. It specifies CASSRGLSGTGELFF.

The chain recombines TRBV5-1 with TRBJ1-4; TRBD1 is a possible D gene (5 bases). Germline lookup yields CDR1 SGHRS and CDR2 YFSETQ. The CDR3 consists of 15 residues. V was cut by 0 bases and J by 0 bases, with 6 bases left in between. Here the CDR3 DNA reads TGCGCCAGCAGCTTGGAGACAGCAACTAATGAAAAACTGTTTTTT. It translates to CASSLETATNEKLFF.

V is TRBV7-3 and J is TRBJ2-6; unclear D gene. There are 18 residues in the CDR3. Germline V gene sequence: CDR1 SGHTA, CDR2 FQGTGA. The V and J ends lost 2 bases and 0 bases respectively, with 14 bases between them. The CDR3: CASSLYPVPRSGANVLTF. DNA for the CDR3: TGTGCCAGCAGCTTATATCCGGTCCCGCGCTCTGGGGCCAACGTCCTGACTTTC.

The chain combines TRBV3-1 (or the pseudogene TRBV3-2) with TRBJ1-5; 8 bases are a match to TRBD1. Germline V gene sequence: CDR1 LGHDT, CDR2 YNNKEL (reference sequence). V gave up 4 bases and J gave up 3 bases; unmatched junction bases: 5. The CDR3 extends over 15 amino acids. The chain's CDR3 is CASSPRQGYNQPQHF. DNA of the CDR3: TGTGCCAGCAGCCCCCGACAGGGGTACAATCAGCCCCAGCATTTT.

The chain joins TRBV6-5 to TRBJ1-6; D is possibly TRBD1 (6 bases). The V and J ends lost 10 bases and 6 bases respectively, with 13 bases between them. The CDR3 length is 13 residues. Germline CDR1 reads MNHEY; CDR2 reads SVGAGI. CDR3 protein: CATLDSLNSPLHF. The CDR3 DNA reads as TGTGCCACCCTGGACAGTCTTAATTCACCCCTCCACTTT.

This clone was detected a few times. J is TRBJ2-1 and V is TRBV7-2; TRBD2 matches at 10 bases. J lost 10 bases, V lost 3 bases, and 9 bases had no gene match. Germline CDR1 reads SGHTA; CDR2 reads FQGNSA. CDR3 length: 15 amino acids. The CDR3 is CASSFKSGGVGEQFF. CDR3 DNA sequence: TGTGCCAGCAGCTTCAAAAGCGGGGGGGTCGGCGAGCAGTTCTTC. The variable domain in full, completed from reference TRBV7-2 and TRBJ2-1, reads GAGVSQSPSNKVTEKGKDVELRCDPISGHTALYWYRQSLGQGLEFLIYFQGNSAPDKSGLPSDRFSAERTGGSVSTLTIQRTQQEDSAVYLCASSFKSGGVGEQFFGPGTRLTVL.

The chain has TRBV27 and TRBJ1-6; 7 bases agree with TRBD1. After removal of 4 bases from V and 12 bases from J, the junction contained 9 bases not matched to a gene. The CDR3 runs to 14 residues. Germline lookup yields CDR1 MNHEY and CDR2 SMNVEV (reference sequence). CDR3 DNA sequence: TGTGCCAGCAGTTCGGACAGGTTCGGGGAACCCCTCCACTTT. It codes for CASSSDRFGEPLHF.

This chain joins TRBV3-1 (or the pseudogene TRBV3-2) and TRBJ2-5; TRBD2 agrees at 10 bases. Germline V gene sequence: CDR1 LGHDT, CDR2 YNNKEL (reference sequence). Trimming removed 3 bases from V and 3 bases from J; junction bases left unmatched: 4. This CDR3 region has 15 residues. CDR3 sequence reads: CASSQTGTSEETQYF. The CDR3 region has the DNA TGTGCCAGCAGCCAGACCGGGACTAGCGAAGAGACCCAGTACTTC.

The genes are TRBV9 and TRBJ1-5, with TRBD1 as a possible D gene (6 bases). Germline loops: CDR1 SGDLS, CDR2 YYNGEE. Trimming removed 2 bases from V and 4 bases from J, with 13 bases in between. The CDR3 consists of 15 residues. CDR3 coding DNA: TGTGCCAGCAGCGTGTCCCAGGGGCCAAATCAGCCCCAGCATTTT. This encodes CASSVSQGPNQPQHF. Combining the CDR3 with reference TRBV9 and TRBJ1-5 gives the whole variable domain DSGVTQTPKHLITATGQRVTLRCSPRSGDLSVYWYQQSLDQGLQFLIQYYNGEERAKGNILERFSAQQFPDLHSELNLSSLELGDSALYFCASSVSQGPNQPQHFGDGTRLSIL.

The rearrangement joins TRBV18 to TRBJ1-3, with D perhaps TRBD1 (6 bases). V was shortened by 3 bases and J by 0 bases, with 12 bases between the two germline ends. Germline CDR1 reads KGHSH; CDR2 reads LQKENI. There are 16 residues in the CDR3. CDR3 coding DNA: TGTGCCAGCTCACCCACCGCGGACAGCTCTGGAAACACCATATATTTT. Amino acids: CASSPTADSSGNTIYF.